These T cell receptor beta chains were read from a single sample in a study of blood T cell repertoires in COVID-19. Sequencing was performed with immunoSEQ multiplex PCR; in TCRdb, only in-frame clones are kept and a portion is missing. The sample carries around 68,000 clones, around 86% recorded once. Specimen: peripheral blood. The source of these receptors is a man aged 35 to 55 with COVID-19, enrolled during active disease. Both conserved end residues are part of each CDR3. A D gene is named only where the DNA matches it firmly. A clone size is listed for some rows: how often the clone was seen (once, few, many), or a class if it is expanded.

J | D | V | size | DNA | CDR3
TRBJ1-5 | TRBD1 | TRBV2 | - | TGTGCCAGCTCGGGACAGTCCAATCAGCCCCAGCATTTT | CASSGQSNQPQHF
TRBJ2-7 | - | TRBV19 | - | TGTGCCAGTAGTATAGATCTAAGTCCAACCTACGAGCAGTACTTC | CASSIDLSPTYEQYF
TRBJ2-1 | TRBD2 | TRBV2 | - | TGTGCCAGCAGGGACTCTAGCGGCTCCTACAATGAGCAGTTCTTC | CASRDSSGSYNEQFF
TRBJ1-1 | TRBD1 | TRBV29-1 | - | TGCAGCGTTGAAGAACAGGGGACCAACACTGAAGCTTTCTTT | CSVEEQGTNTEAFF
TRBJ1-1 | TRBD1 | TRBV28 | - | TGTGCCAGCAGTTCAAGAGACAGGGGAGGCACTGAAGCTTTCTTT | CASSSRDRGGTEAFF
TRBJ1-2 | TRBD1 | TRBV5-1 | - | TGCGCCAGCAGCTTGGCCGGGGGACAGCCTTTAGCTAACTATGGCTACACCTTC | CASSLAGGQPLANYGYTF
TRBJ2-1 | - | TRBV28 | - | TGTGCCAGCAGTTTAAGTCCTAGCCGCCGTCAGCAGTTCTTC | CASSLSPSRRQQFF
TRBJ1-1 | - | TRBV3-1/TRBV3-2 | - | TGTGCCAGCAGCCAATACCCCAACAGTTGGGTGAACACTGAAGCTTTCTTT | CASSQYPNSWVNTEAFF
TRBJ2-5 | - | TRBV19 | - | TGTGCCAGTAGAGGGGCGGCGGTGGAGACCCAGTACTTC | CASRGAAVETQYF
TRBJ1-5 | - | TRBV2 | - | TGTGCCAGTTTGGGGGGAGCTAGCAATCAGCCCCAGCATTTT | CASLGGASNQPQHF
TRBJ2-7 | TRBD1 | TRBV27 | - | TGTGCCAGCAGTTTACGACAGGGGGGGAGCTCCTACGAGCAGTACTTC | CASSLRQGGSSYEQYF
TRBJ2-2 | - | TRBV28 | - | TGTGCCAGCAGCCCTCCGGGCTCGGGGGGCCGGGAGCTGTTTTTT | CASSPPGSGGRELFF
TRBJ2-7 | - | TRBV29-1 | - | TGCAGCGTCCTACAGGGAAGCTACGAGCAGTACTTC | CSVLQGSYEQYF
TRBJ2-7 | - | TRBV6-1 | - | TGTGCCAGCAGTGATCAGGGAGGCTATACCTACGAGCAGTACTTC | CASSDQGGYTYEQYF
TRBJ2-1 | TRBD2 | TRBV30 | - | TGTGCCTGGAGTGTAAAGTTAGGACTAGCGGGCGGGAGCTCCTACAATGAGCAGTTCTTC | CAWSVKLGLAGGSSYNEQFF
TRBJ2-7 | TRBD1 | TRBV5-5 | - | TGTGCCAGCAGCTTGGTCGGACAGGGTGACGAGCAGTACTTC | CASSLVGQGDEQYF
TRBJ1-2 | TRBD1 | TRBV6-5 | few | TGTGCCAGCAGACAGACAGGGGAACTATATGGCTACACCTTC | CASRQTGELYGYTF
TRBJ1-2 | TRBD1 | TRBV10-3 | - | TGTGCCACTCAACTACAGGGGGCTTCAGGCTACACCTTC | CATQLQGASGYTF
TRBJ1-4 | - | TRBV27 | once | TGTGCCAGCAGCCGATCAGCTCCGGGAGAAAAACTGTTTTTT | CASSRSAPGEKLFF
TRBJ2-7 | TRBD2 | TRBV11-2 | - | TGTGCCAGCAGCCCGGGACTAGCTAAGCAGTACTTC | CASSPGLAKQYF
TRBJ1-2 | - | TRBV5-4 | - | TGTGCCAGCAGCTTGGGTATCGGTTTCAACTATGGCTACACCTTC | CASSLGIGFNYGYTF
TRBJ1-5 | - | TRBV20-1 | - | TGCAGTGCTAGTACAACAGGGACGGATCAGCCCCAGCATTTT | CSASTTGTDQPQHF